One and the same sample provided the 10 T cell receptor beta chains below, sequenced in a study of human T cells and chemical hapten exposure. Time point here: patch test 1, 2 weeks after DPC sensitization. As for treatment: therapeutic diphenylcyclopropenone sensitization with weekly scalp DPC. Each CDR3 protein is one row after TCRdb ran MiXCR on the RACE reads. The table shows 150,000 to 200,000 distinct CDR3 sequences, with more than 12% occurring only once. The sample in question was whole blood, obtained in connection with sensitization to the hapten diphenylcyclopropenone (DPC). The receptor set was obtained from a young woman with alopecia areata. Some clones in this sample may be carry-over from other donors' samples.

This chain links TRBV28 with TRBJ1-1; a weak D match, TRBD1 (5 bases). The germline V and J ends were trimmed by 11 bases and 3 bases, with 13 bases remaining between them. The CDR3 has 12 residues. Germline V gene sequence: CDR1 MDHEN, CDR2 SYDVKM. The CDR3 is CASMGQHTEAFF. DNA of the CDR3: TGTGCCTCAATGGGGCAGCACACTGAAGCTTTCTTT.

This chain's CDR3 is CASSLSPENYGYTF. The CDR3 DNA follows: TGCGCCAGCAGCTTGTCTCCGGAAAACTATGGCTACACCTTC. V gene TRBV5-1 combines with J gene TRBJ1-2, with D unclear. The ends were cut back, 1 base at V and 2 bases at J, with 9 bases in the middle. The CDR3 extends over 14 amino acids. The germline V gene has CDR1 SGHRS and CDR2 YFSETQ.

This clonotype was observed a few times. The chain employs TRBV27 and TRBJ1-1, with TRBD1 matching over 7 bases. Germline loops: CDR1 MNHEY, CDR2 SMNVEV (reference sequence). The V segment lost 5 bases and the J segment 2 bases; nucleotides outside the gene matches: 20. CDR3 length equals 19 residues. CDR3 amino acids: CASSPYINFRDSLNTEAFF. DNA of the CDR3: TGTGCCAGCAGTCCTTATATCAACTTCCGGGACAGCCTTAACACTGAAGCTTTCTTT.

This clonotype appeared many times. The rearrangement links TRBV12-3 or TRBV12-4 to TRBJ1-1, with 10 bases lining up with TRBD1. J was trimmed by 4 bases and V by 4 bases; bases with no gene match: 3. This CDR3 has 14 amino acids. CDR3 coding DNA: TGTGCCAGCAGTTGGACAGGGGGTAGCACTGAAGCTTTCTTT. Its protein is CASSWTGGSTEAFF.

In this sample, this clonotype turned up many times. This chain links TRBV20-1 with TRBJ2-1, with 14 nucleotides matching TRBD2. Germline CDR1 is DFQATT and CDR2 is SNEGSKA (reference sequence). Trimming took 0 bases from V and 8 from J; bases not matched to a gene: 6. This CDR3 spans 16 amino acids. CDR3 nucleotides: TGCAGTGCTAGAGATCAAGGGACTAGCGGGGGTGATGAGCAGTTCTTC. Its translation is CSARDQGTSGGDEQFF.

As regards this clonotype: The conserved closing phenylalanine or tryptophan is absent in this CDR3, likely reflecting a read error. The chain links TRBV4-3 to TRBJ2-3; 8 nucleotides agree with TRBD1. This CDR3 is 18 amino acids long. Trimming at V came to 0 bases and at J to 3 bases, leaving 11 bases not matched to a gene. Germline-derived CDR1 and CDR2 are LGHNA and YSLEER. The CDR3 reads CASSQEGQGAFGTDTQYS. Written as DNA, the CDR3 is TGCGCCAGCAGCCAAGAAGGGCAGGGGGCGTTCGGTACAGATACGCAGTATTCT.

As for this clonotype: This likely comes from a read error, as the CDR3 has no conserved phenylalanine or tryptophan at its end. The chain carries TRBV12-3 or TRBV12-4 and TRBJ2-7, with TRBD2 as a possible D gene (6 bases). V was cut by 5 bases and J by 5 bases, with 16 bases left in between. The CDR3 loop spans 14 amino acids. CDR3 in amino acids: CASSPGGPPNEQYY. The CDR3 region has the DNA TGTGCCAGCAGTCCCGGGGGTCCTCCTAACGAGCAGTACTAC.

This clonotype was detected only a few times. This sequence joins TRBV30 and TRBJ1-5; D not resolved. The V end lost 0 bases, the J end lost 0 bases, and 15 bases lay between the germline ends. The V gene's germline CDR1 is GTSNPN and CDR2 SVGIG (reference sequence). The CDR3 covers 17 residues. CDR3 DNA: TGTGCCTGGAGTGTAAAGGGCCTAACATATAGCAATCAGCCCCAGCATTTT. Amino acid sequence: CAWSVKGLTYSNQPQHF.

This clonotype was observed a handful of times. The chain has TRBV6-2 or TRBV6-3 and TRBJ1-4; D ambiguous. CDR3 length: 12 amino acids. Trimming shortened V by 6 bases and J by 12 bases, and 14 bases separated the two germline ends. Germline CDR1 MNHEY, CDR2 SVGEGT. DNA for the CDR3: TGTGCCAGCAGCGCAGGCAAGTGGGAACTGTTTTTT. It specifies CASSAGKWELFF.

V usage is TRBV20-1 and J usage is TRBJ1-6; the D gene is possibly TRBD1 (5 bases). CDR1 is DFQATT, CDR2 SNEGSKA, per germline (reference sequence). The CDR3 covers 15 residues. Trimming stripped 2 bases from V and 10 bases from J, with 18 bases between. In nucleotides, the CDR3 is TGCAGTGCTAGACCCGGGCGCGGGGGTGGATCACCCCTCCACTTT. It yields the protein CSARPGRGGGSPLHF.